The entry below describes one TCR beta chain. Its antigen remains unknown. TCRdb's table, derived via immunoSEQ multiplex PCR, lists solely in-frame clones and lacks some. The data contain 350,000 to 400,000 clones, 75% to 90% of them singletons. This CDR3 comprises 15 residues. V shed 1 base and J shed 0 bases, with 9 bases lying between them. Looked up from germline, CDR1 is GTSNPN and CDR2 is SVGIG (reference sequence). The sample comes from a study of Ad26.COV2.S vaccination and SARS-CoV-2 variants. Overall study context: Once, or twice with 56 days between doses, Ad26.COV2.S was given intramuscularly.

Treatment noted: about 20 received Ad26.COV2.S at low or high dose, single or two shots; 5 received placebo; per-sample allocation not given. Samples analyzed were those drawn on day 63 after the first vaccine or placebo injection. Study outcomes and limitations: An underestimation of total T cell responses may have resulted from the TCR breadth and depth analyses. Spike-specific TCR breadth ran higher among vaccine recipients than placebo recipients.

Sequenced here: peripheral blood, sampled in a trial of Ad26.COV2.S vaccine versus placebo. This clonotype was sampled from a person between 18 and 60 years old who received the Ad26.COV2.S COVID-19 vaccine or a placebo. The chain recombines TRBV30 with TRBJ1-4; no clear D gene. The CDR3 DNA sequence: TGTGCCTGGAGTGGGGCCCTGGCAACTAATGAAAAACTGTTTTTT. It codes for CAWSGALATNEKLFF.